This TCR beta chain was sequenced during a study of cytomegalovirus exposure and HLA in healthy donors. Whole-study findings and limits: Overall, 164 TCR beta chains were annotated as cytomegalovirus-associated.

Assay used: immunoSEQ multiplex PCR; TCRdb lists only in-frame clones, some missing. Here the sample spans almost 75,000 clones, 70% to 90% being singletons. This clone has just one count. Its matching antigen is unknown. Trimming removed 1 base from V and 4 bases from J, with 16 bases in between. The CDR3 sequence is 16 residues long. Germline loops: CDR1 MGHRA, CDR2 YSYEKL. The source material was PBMCs. The receptor was isolated from a man under 40 in good health and CMV-seronegative. J is TRBJ1-2 and V is TRBV4-1; TRBD1 is a possible D gene (6 bases). CDR3 sequence reads: CASSQGTRGPFYGYTF. The CDR3 nucleotides read TGCGCCAGCAGCCAAGGTACGCGGGGGCCCTTCTATGGCTACACCTTC.